The 16 T cell receptor beta chains below were found in one sample sequenced in a study of patients and donors after allogeneic stem cell transplantation. TCRdb independently ran MiXCR on the RT-PCR reads; one entry per CDR3 protein. The table records 80,000 to 90,000 distinct CDR3 sequences, roughly 50% of them present only once. Source material: blood, either unsorted or a sorted T cell fraction (not recorded which). Every receptor here comes from a human donor who was either an allogeneic HSCT recipient or a stem cell or donor lymphocyte infusion donor (not recorded which). It is not recorded whose cells these are; they may come from a transplant donor.

This clonotype has a single count. The chain carries TRBV28 and TRBJ2-7; D perhaps matches TRBD1 (5 bases). This CDR3 has 12 residues. The germline V gene encodes CDR1 MDHEN and CDR2 SYDVKM. Trimming removed 5 bases at V and 3 bases at J, with 8 bases between. CDR3 in DNA: TGTGCCAGCAGTCTGGGGCGCTACGAGCAGTACTTC. Translated, it gives CASSLGRYEQYF.

J is TRBJ1-6 and V is TRBV28; D is possibly TRBD1 (5 bases). CDR3 length equals 15 residues. The germline V gene has CDR1 MDHEN and CDR2 SYDVKM. Trimming cost V 2 bases and J 6 bases, with 11 bases left between them. CDR3 sequence (DNA): TGTGCCAGCAGTTTAATCGGGGGGACTAATTCACCCCTCCACTTT. Translation: CASSLIGGTNSPLHF. The variable domain in full, with the rest retrieved from reference TRBV28 and TRBJ1-6, is DVKVTQSSRYLVKRTGEKVFLECVQDMDHENMFWYRQDPGLGLRLIYFSYDVKMKEKGDIPEGYSVSREKKERFSLILESASTNQTSMYLCASSLIGGTNSPLHFGNGTRLTVT.

The J gene is TRBJ1-4, the V gene TRBV7-9; D not certain. This CDR3 comprises 12 residues. Between the trimmed V and J ends, which lost 2 bases and 10 bases, there was a span of 8 bases. Germline CDR1 reads SEHNR; CDR2 reads FQNEAQ (reference sequence). CDR3 amino acids: CASSLSARKLFF. Written as DNA, the CDR3 is TGTGCCAGCAGCTTATCTGCGAGAAAACTGTTTTTT.

CDR3 nucleotides: TGTGCCAGCAGTTTGGCCAGACTGAACACTGAAGCTTTCTTT. Residues: CASSLARLNTEAFF. This chain uses TRBV12-3 or TRBV12-4 with TRBJ1-1; D is unresolved. V lost 3 bases to trimming and J lost 0 bases, with 8 bases between them. This CDR3 comprises 14 residues.

This clonotype came up a few times. The genes are TRBV29-1 and TRBJ1-2; D is uncertain. V dropped 8 bases and J dropped 5 bases, with 12 bases sitting between them. CDR1 SQVTM and CDR2 ANQGSEA come from the germline V gene. This CDR3 has 11 amino acids. CDR3 amino acids: CSKATGYGYTF. The DNA for the CDR3 is TGCAGCAAGGCGACGGGATATGGCTACACCTTC.

This clonotype turned up a few times. This rearrangement joins TRBV12-3 or TRBV12-4 to TRBJ1-1; perhaps TRBD1 as D (5 bases). This CDR3 has 12 residues. Between the trimmed V and J ends, which lost 5 bases and 7 bases, there was a span of 11 bases. CDR3 loop: CASSKGALEAFF. In nucleotides, the CDR3 is TGTGCCAGCAGTAAAGGGGCACTTGAAGCTTTCTTT.

This sequence joins TRBV25-1 and TRBJ1-1; the D gene is possibly TRBD1 (5 bases). V shed 8 bases and J shed 4 bases, with 17 bases lying between them. This CDR3 comprises 14 residues. The germline CDR1 and CDR2 sequences are MGHDK and SYGVNS. This CDR3 is CASLRTRGGTEAFF. Written as DNA, the CDR3 is TGTGCCAGCTTACGGACCCGTGGGGGCACTGAAGCTTTCTTT.

The CDR3 DNA reads TGTGCCAGCGCCGGGACAGGGGGCAGTCAGCCCCAGCATTTT. Translating gives CASAGTGGSQPQHF. This rearrangement joins TRBV7-2 to TRBJ1-5, with TRBD1 identical over 12 bases. The CDR3 consists of 14 residues. The ends lost 8 bases at V and 6 bases at J; junction bases unmatched: 5. Germline V gives CDR1 SGHTA, CDR2 FQGNSA.

The chain links TRBV7-9 to TRBJ2-1; D remains unclear. This CDR3 has 12 residues. Between the trimmed V and J ends, which lost 4 bases and 8 bases, there was a span of 9 bases. Germline V gene sequence: CDR1 SEHNR, CDR2 FQNEAQ (reference sequence). Here the CDR3 DNA reads TGTGCCAGCAGCTCCCCCCGGCATGAGCAGTTCTTC. This translates into CASSSPRHEQFF.

This clonotype appeared a few times. This chain connects TRBV6-6 to TRBJ1-1; maybe TRBD1 (5 bases). This CDR3 has 13 amino acids. With 5 bases removed from V and 4 bases from J, the gap between germline ends came to 11 bases. Germline V gene data show CDR1 as MNHNY and CDR2 as SVGAGI (reference sequence). The CDR3 DNA reads as TGTGCCAGCAGTAATAAGGGACTCACTGAAGCTTTCTTT. Residues: CASSNKGLTEAFF.

There are a few counts of this clonotype. The genes are TRBV7-8 and TRBJ1-5; D is perhaps TRBD1 (6 bases). Between the trimmed V and J ends, which lost 5 bases and 11 bases, there was a span of 22 bases. The CDR3 runs to 15 residues. Germline V gives CDR1 SGHVS, CDR2 FQNEAQ. CDR3 sequence reads: CASSLGQPRGEAQHF. The CDR3 coding sequence is TGTGCCAGCAGCCTAGGACAGCCTCGCGGTGAAGCCCAGCATTTT.

This sequence joins TRBV7-9 and TRBJ2-7, with D unresolved. V was cut by 3 bases and J by 0 bases, with 6 bases left in between. The CDR3 runs 13 residues. Germline-derived CDR1 and CDR2 are SEHNR and FQNEAQ (reference sequence). This CDR3 is CASSLMDSYEQYF. As DNA, the CDR3 is TGTGCCAGCAGCTTGATGGACTCCTACGAGCAGTACTTC.

V usage is TRBV6-1 and J usage is TRBJ2-3; D is possibly TRBD2 (6 bases). CDR1 MNHNS and CDR2 SASEGT come from the germline V gene. Trimming pared 7 bases from V and 6 bases from J, leaving 11 bases between. The CDR3 runs 12 residues. CDR3 sequence: CASNAGRDTQYF. The CDR3 DNA is TGTGCCAGCAATGCGGGGAGGGATACGCAGTATTTT.

The rearrangement uses TRBV6-2 or TRBV6-3 and TRBJ2-1, with unresolved D. The CDR3 consists of 14 residues. Trimming took off 6 bases at V and 0 bases at J, with 9 bases between the two ends. Looked up from germline, CDR1 is MNHEY and CDR2 is SVGEGT. This chain's CDR3 is CASSPRSSYNEQFF. CDR3 nucleotide sequence: TGTGCCAGCAGCCCCCGGAGCTCCTACAATGAGCAGTTCTTC.

This clonotype came up a few times. DNA of the CDR3: TGCAGTGCTAGTCAGGACAGTAACTATGGCTACACCTTC. This sequence encodes CSASQDSNYGYTF. This chain uses TRBV20-1 with TRBJ1-2; perhaps TRBD1 as D (6 bases). Trimming pared 3 bases from V and 1 base from J, leaving 9 bases between. This CDR3 has 13 residues. Germline V gene data show CDR1 as DFQATT and CDR2 as SNEGSKA (reference sequence).

V is TRBV12-3 or TRBV12-4 and J is TRBJ1-4; D may be TRBD1 (5 bases). Trimming shortened V by 2 bases and J by 7 bases, and 11 bases separated the two germline ends. The CDR3 loop spans 14 amino acids. CDR3 DNA: TGTGCCAGCAGTTTAAGACAGTTGCGTGAAAAACTGTTTTTT. Encoded protein: CASSLRQLREKLFF.